The sample holds a few counts of the clone carrying this T cell receptor beta chain. TCRdb's copy holds only in-frame clones and misses some; the assay was immunoSEQ multiplex PCR. Among 600,000 to 750,000 clones listed, just under 75% were seen once. The data were taken from a study of shared clonotypes between healthy human individuals. CDR1 PRHDT and CDR2 FYEKMQ come from the germline V gene (reference sequence). Trimming took 5 bases from V and 8 from J, leaving 21 bases between them. The CDR3 contains 16 residues. The clonotype comes from a woman aged 30 to 39 in good health. The genes are TRBV13 and TRBJ1-4; D may be TRBD1 (6 bases). Source material: memory CD4+ T cells sorted from blood. Subset of the sample: CD45RA-negative fraction. CDR3 region: CASSPLGAGTEEKLFF. CDR3 coding DNA: TGTGCCAGCAGCCCCCTGGGGGCAGGGACGGAGGAAAAACTGTTTTTT.